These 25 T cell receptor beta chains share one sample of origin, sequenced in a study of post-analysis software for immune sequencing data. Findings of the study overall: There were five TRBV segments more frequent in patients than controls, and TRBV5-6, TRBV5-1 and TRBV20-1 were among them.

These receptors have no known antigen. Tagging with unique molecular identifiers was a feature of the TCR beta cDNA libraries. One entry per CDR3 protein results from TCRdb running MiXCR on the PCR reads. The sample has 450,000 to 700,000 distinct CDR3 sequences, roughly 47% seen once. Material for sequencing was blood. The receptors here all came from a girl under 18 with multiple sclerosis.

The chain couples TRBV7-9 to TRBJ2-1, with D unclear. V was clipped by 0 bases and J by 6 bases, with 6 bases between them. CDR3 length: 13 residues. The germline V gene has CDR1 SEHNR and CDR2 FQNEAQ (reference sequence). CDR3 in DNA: TGTGCCAGCAGCTTAGCGGGAACCAATGAGCAGTTCTTC. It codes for CASSLAGTNEQFF.

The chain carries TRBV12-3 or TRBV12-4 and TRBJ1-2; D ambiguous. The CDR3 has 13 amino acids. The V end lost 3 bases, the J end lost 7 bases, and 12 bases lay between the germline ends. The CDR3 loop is CASSLSGNGGYTF. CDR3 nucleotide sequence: TGTGCCAGCAGTTTGTCGGGGAATGGTGGCTACACCTTC.

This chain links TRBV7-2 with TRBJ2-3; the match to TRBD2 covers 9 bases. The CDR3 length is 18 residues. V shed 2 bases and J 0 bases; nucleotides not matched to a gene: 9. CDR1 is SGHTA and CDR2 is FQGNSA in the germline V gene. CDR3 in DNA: TGTGCCAGCAGCTTAAAAGGGGGGGGGACTAGCAGCACAGATACGCAGTATTTT. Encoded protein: CASSLKGGGTSSTDTQYF.

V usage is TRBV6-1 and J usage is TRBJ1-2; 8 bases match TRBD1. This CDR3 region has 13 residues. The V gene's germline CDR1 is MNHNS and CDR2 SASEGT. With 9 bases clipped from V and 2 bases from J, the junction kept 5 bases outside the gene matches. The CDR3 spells CARAGGTNYGYTF. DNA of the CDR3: TGTGCCAGGGCAGGGGGCACCAACTATGGCTACACCTTC.

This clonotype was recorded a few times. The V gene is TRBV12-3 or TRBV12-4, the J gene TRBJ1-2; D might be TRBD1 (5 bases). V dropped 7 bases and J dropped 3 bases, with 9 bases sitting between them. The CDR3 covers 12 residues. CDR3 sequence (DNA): TGTGCCAGCAAGGAAGGGGACTATGGCTACACCTTC. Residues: CASKEGDYGYTF.

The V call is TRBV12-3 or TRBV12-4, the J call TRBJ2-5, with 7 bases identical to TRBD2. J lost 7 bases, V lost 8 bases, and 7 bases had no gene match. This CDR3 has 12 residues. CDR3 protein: CASGWGRGTQYF. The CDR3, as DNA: TGTGCCAGCGGTTGGGGGAGGGGGACCCAGTACTTC.

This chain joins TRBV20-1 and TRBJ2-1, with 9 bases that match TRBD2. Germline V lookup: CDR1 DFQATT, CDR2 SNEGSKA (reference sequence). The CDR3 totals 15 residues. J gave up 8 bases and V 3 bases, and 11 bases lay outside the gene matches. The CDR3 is CSASPGAGGPYEQFF. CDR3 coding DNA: TGCAGTGCTAGCCCGGGGGCGGGGGGGCCGTATGAGCAGTTCTTC.

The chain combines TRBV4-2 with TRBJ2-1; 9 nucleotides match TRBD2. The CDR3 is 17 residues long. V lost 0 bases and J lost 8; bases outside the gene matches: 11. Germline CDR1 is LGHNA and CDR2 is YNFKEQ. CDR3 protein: CASSQDPERGAGYEQFF. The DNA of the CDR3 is TGTGCCAGCAGCCAAGATCCAGAGCGGGGGGCCGGGTATGAGCAGTTCTTC.

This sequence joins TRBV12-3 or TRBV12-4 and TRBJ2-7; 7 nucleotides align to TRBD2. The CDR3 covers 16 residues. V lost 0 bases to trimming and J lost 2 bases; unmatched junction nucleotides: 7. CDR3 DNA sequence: TGTGCCAGCAGTTTAGCCAGCGGGGTACCGACCTACGAGCAGTACTTC. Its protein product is CASSLASGVPTYEQYF.

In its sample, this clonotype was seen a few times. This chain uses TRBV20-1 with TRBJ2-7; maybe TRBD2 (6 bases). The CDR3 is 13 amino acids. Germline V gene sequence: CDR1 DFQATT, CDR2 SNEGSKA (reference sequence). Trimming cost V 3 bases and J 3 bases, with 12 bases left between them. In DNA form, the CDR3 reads TGCAGTGCTAGCGGGAGAGACTACTACGAGCAGTACTTC. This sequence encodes CSASGRDYYEQYF.

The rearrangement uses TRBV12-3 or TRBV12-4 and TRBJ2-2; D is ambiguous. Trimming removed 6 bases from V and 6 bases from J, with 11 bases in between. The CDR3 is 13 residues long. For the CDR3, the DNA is TGTGCCAGCAGGCGCCTGGGGTCCGGGGAGCTGTTTTTT. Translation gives CASRRLGSGELFF.

CDR3 sequence: CASRLEETQYF. The CDR3 DNA reads as TGCGCCAGCAGGCTCGAAGAGACCCAGTACTTC. The V and J genes are TRBV5-1 and TRBJ2-5; D call uncertain. The CDR3 sequence is 11 residues long. Trimming took 5 bases from V and 3 from J, leaving 5 bases between them. The germline V gene encodes CDR1 SGHRS and CDR2 YFSETQ.

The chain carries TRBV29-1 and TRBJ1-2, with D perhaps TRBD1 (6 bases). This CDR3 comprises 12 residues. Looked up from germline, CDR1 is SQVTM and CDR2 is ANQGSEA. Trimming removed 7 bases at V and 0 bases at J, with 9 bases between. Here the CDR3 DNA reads TGCAGCGGGGGACATACTAACTATGGCTACACCTTC. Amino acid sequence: CSGGHTNYGYTF. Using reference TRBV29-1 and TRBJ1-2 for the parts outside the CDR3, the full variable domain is SAVISQKPSRDICQRGTSLTIQCQVDSQVTMMFWYRQQPGQSLTLIATANQGSEATYESGFVIDKFPISRPNLTFSTLTVSNMSPEDSSIYLCSGGHTNYGYTFGSGTRLTVV.

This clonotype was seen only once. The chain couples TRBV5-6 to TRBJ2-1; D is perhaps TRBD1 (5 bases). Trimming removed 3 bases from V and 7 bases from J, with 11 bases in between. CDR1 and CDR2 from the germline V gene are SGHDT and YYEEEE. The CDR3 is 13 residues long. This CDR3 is CASSWGSQNEQFF. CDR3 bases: TGTGCCAGCAGCTGGGGCTCCCAGAATGAGCAGTTCTTC.

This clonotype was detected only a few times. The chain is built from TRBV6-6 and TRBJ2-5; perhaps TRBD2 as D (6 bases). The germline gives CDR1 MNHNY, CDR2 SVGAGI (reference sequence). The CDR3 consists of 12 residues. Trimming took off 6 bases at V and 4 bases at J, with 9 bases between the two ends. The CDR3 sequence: CASRPTRETQYF. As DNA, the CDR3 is TGTGCCAGCAGGCCGACTAGAGAGACCCAGTACTTC.

The CDR3 reads CATVTGQSLWGYTF. CDR3 DNA: TGTGCCACAGTAACGGGACAGAGCCTATGGGGCTACACCTTC. The rearrangement links TRBV28 to TRBJ1-2, with TRBD1 identical over 7 bases. Trimming removed 10 bases from V and 8 bases from J; junction bases left unmatched: 16. This CDR3 is 14 amino acids long. Germline CDR1 MDHEN, CDR2 SYDVKM.

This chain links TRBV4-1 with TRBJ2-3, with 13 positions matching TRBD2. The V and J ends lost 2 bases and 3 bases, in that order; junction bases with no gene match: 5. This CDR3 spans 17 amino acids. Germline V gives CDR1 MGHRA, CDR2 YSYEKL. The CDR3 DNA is TGCGCCAGCAGCCAACGACTAGCGGGAGGTGGGACAGATACGCAGTATTTT. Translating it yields CASSQRLAGGGTDTQYF.

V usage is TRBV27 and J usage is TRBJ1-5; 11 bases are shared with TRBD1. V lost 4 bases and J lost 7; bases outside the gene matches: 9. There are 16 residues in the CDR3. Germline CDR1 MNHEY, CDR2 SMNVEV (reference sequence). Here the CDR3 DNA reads TGTGCCAGCAGTTGGGGGACAGGGGGGGCCAGCCAGCCCCAGCATTTT. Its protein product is CASSWGTGGASQPQHF.

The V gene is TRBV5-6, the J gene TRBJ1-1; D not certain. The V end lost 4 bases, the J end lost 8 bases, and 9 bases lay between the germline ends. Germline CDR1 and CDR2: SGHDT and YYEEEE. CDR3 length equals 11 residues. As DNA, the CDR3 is TGTGCCAGCAGCATTTGGAGCGAAGCTTTCTTT. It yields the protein CASSIWSEAFF.

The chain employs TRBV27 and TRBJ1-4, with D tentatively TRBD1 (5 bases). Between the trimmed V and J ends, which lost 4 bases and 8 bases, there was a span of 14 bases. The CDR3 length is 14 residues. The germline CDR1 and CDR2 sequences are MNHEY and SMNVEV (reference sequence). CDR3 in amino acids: CASSSRGRGEKLFF. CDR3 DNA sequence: TGTGCCAGCAGTTCTCGGGGTCGGGGGGAAAAACTGTTTTTT. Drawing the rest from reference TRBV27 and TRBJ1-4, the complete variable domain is EAQVTQNPRYLITVTGKKLTVTCSQNMNHEYMSWYRQDPGLGLRQIYYSMNVEVTDKGDVPEGYKVSRKEKRNFPLILESPSPNQTSLYFCASSSRGRGEKLFFGSGTQLSVL.

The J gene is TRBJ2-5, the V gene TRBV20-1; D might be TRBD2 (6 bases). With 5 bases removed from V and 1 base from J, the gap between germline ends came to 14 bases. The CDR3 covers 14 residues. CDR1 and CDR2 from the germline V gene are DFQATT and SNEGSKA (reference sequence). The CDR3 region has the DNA TGCAGTGCTCCCCGGGGGAATCTCCAAGAGACCCAGTACTTC. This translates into CSAPRGNLQETQYF.

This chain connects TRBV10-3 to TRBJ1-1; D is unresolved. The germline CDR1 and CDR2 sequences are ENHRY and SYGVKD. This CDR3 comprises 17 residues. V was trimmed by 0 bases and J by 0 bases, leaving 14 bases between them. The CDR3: CAISESDTATLNTEAFF. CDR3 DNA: TGTGCCATCAGTGAGTCAGACACCGCTACCCTGAACACTGAAGCTTTCTTT.

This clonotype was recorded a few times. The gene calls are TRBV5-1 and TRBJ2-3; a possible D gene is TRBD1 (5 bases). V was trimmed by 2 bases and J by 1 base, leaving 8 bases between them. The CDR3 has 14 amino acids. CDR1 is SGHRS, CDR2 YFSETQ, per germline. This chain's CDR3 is CASSFLQGTDTQYF. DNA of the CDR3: TGCGCCAGCAGCTTCCTACAGGGCACAGATACGCAGTATTTT.

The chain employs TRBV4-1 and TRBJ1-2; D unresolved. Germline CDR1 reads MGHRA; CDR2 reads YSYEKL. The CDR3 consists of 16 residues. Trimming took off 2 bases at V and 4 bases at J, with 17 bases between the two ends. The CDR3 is CASSQLGRGSGYGYTF. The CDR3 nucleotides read TGCGCCAGCAGCCAATTAGGACGAGGCTCCGGCTATGGCTACACCTTC.

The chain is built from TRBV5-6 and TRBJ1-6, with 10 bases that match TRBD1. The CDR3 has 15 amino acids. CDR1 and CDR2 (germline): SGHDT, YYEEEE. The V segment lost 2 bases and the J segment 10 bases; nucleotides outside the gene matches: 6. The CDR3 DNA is TGTGCCAGCAGCTTCCTTGACAGGGGGCGATCACCCCTCCACTTT. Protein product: CASSFLDRGRSPLHF.